The 22 T cell receptor beta chains below were found in one sample sequenced in a study of cytomegalovirus exposure and HLA in healthy donors. PCR involved 60 Vbeta and 13 Jbeta primers. Assay: immunoSEQ multiplex PCR; the TCRdb copy retains only in-frame clones and omits some. Here the sample spans more than 90,000 clones, roughly 75% being singletons. The sequenced sample was PBMCs. The receptors derive from a woman aged 55-75 years in good health and CMV-seronegative.

This chain uses TRBV2 with TRBJ1-2; 9 bases match TRBD1. V dropped 9 bases and J dropped 7; count of bases not matched to a gene: 12. CDR3 size: 14 residues. From germline, CDR1 is SNHLY and CDR2 FYNNEI. CDR3: CARERPGQGSGYTF. CDR3 coding DNA: TGTGCCAGAGAGAGACCGGGACAGGGTAGTGGCTACACCTTC.

The V and J genes are TRBV5-4 and TRBJ2-1, with 12 bases identical to TRBD2. Germline assignment: CDR1 SGHNT and CDR2 YYREEE (reference sequence). This CDR3 region has 14 residues. The V segment lost 5 bases and the J segment 8 bases; nucleotides outside the gene matches: 5. CDR3 sequence reads: CASSPGLAGYEQFF. As DNA, the CDR3 is TGTGCCAGCAGTCCGGGACTAGCGGGTTATGAGCAGTTCTTC. The whole variable domain, remainder taken from reference TRBV5-4 and TRBJ2-1, is ETGVTQSPTHLIKTRGQQVTLRCSSQSGHNTVSWYQQALGQGPQFIFQYYREEENGRGNFPPRFSGLQFPNYSSELNVNALELDDSALYLCASSPGLAGYEQFFGPGTRLTVL.

This chain connects TRBV25-1 to TRBJ1-1, with TRBD1 as a possible D gene (5 bases). The CDR3 consists of 11 residues. Germline V gene lookup returns CDR1 MGHDK and CDR2 SYGVNS. V dropped 8 bases and J dropped 7 bases, with 11 bases sitting between them. The CDR3 DNA reads TGTGCCAGCGAAGGAGACAGTGAAGCTTTCTTT. This encodes CASEGDSEAFF.

The V call is TRBV4-1, the J call TRBJ2-7; TRBD1 is a possible D gene (7 bases). The CDR3 runs 14 residues. The germline gives CDR1 MGHRA, CDR2 YSYEKL. Trimming took off 4 bases at V and 3 bases at J, with 13 bases between the two ends. The CDR3 loop reads CASSPGGLDYEQYF. CDR3 coding DNA: TGCGCCAGCAGCCCAGGGGGGTTAGACTACGAGCAGTACTTC.

Details on this clone: Distinct nucleotide sequences in the sample also encode this CDR3. V usage is TRBV19 and J usage is TRBJ1-5, with 9 bases matching TRBD1. J was trimmed by 4 bases and V by 6 bases; bases with no gene match: 4. In germline, CDR1 is LNHDA, CDR2 SQIVND (reference sequence). The CDR3 is 14 amino acids. The CDR3 reads CASSPTGGNQPQHF. The DNA of the CDR3 is TGTGCCAGTAGCCCGACAGGGGGAAATCAGCCCCAGCATTTT.

This chain uses TRBV7-9 with TRBJ1-1; D may be TRBD1 (6 bases). The CDR3 spans 15 residues. The V gene lost 4 bases and the J gene lost 1 base, with 13 bases spanning the gap. From germline, CDR1 is SEHNR and CDR2 FQNEAQ (reference sequence). The CDR3 DNA is TGTGCCAGCAGCTCTAGGGGGGGCACGAACACTGAAGCTTTCTTT. This codes for CASSSRGGTNTEAFF.

The chain uses TRBV4-1 and TRBJ2-7, with D perhaps matching TRBD1 (6 bases). V was clipped by 1 base and J by 2 bases, with 18 bases between them. CDR3 length equals 17 residues. Germline CDR1 is MGHRA and CDR2 is YSYEKL. The CDR3 region is CASSQGITGYYAYEQYF. CDR3 bases: TGCGCCAGCAGCCAAGGAATCACAGGGTACTACGCCTACGAGCAGTACTTC.

This rearrangement joins TRBV9 to TRBJ1-1; 7 bases are shared with TRBD1. The germline gives CDR1 SGDLS, CDR2 YYNGEE. This CDR3 region has 15 residues. Trimming removed 1 base from V and 2 bases from J; junction bases left unmatched: 5. The CDR3 region has the DNA TGTGCCAGCAGCGTAACAGGGGCGGGTAACACTGAAGCTTTCTTT. Its protein product is CASSVTGAGNTEAFF.

The chain combines TRBV5-1 with TRBJ1-5, with TRBD1 identical over 7 bases. In germline, CDR1 is SGHRS, CDR2 YFSETQ. J lost 1 base, V lost 0 bases, and 1 base had no gene match. The CDR3 contains 15 residues. In DNA form, the CDR3 reads TGCGCCAGCAGCTTGGGGGGACAGAGCAATCAGCCCCAGCATTTT. Translation gives CASSLGGQSNQPQHF.

This clone was observed once. The genes are TRBV4-3 and TRBJ1-2; 7 bases are shared with TRBD1. Germline assignment: CDR1 LGHNA and CDR2 YSLEER. The CDR3 spans 16 residues. Trimming at V came to 10 bases and at J to 2 bases, leaving 16 bases not matched to a gene. CDR3 in amino acids: CATTTDYSTGNYGYTF. In DNA form, the CDR3 reads TGCGCCACTACGACCGATTACTCGACAGGGAACTATGGCTACACCTTC.

The chain has TRBV28 and TRBJ2-7, with D perhaps TRBD2 (7 bases). The CDR3 extends over 13 amino acids. Germline V gene lookup returns CDR1 MDHEN and CDR2 SYDVKM. The V end was cut by 8 bases, the J end by 2 bases, with 13 bases between. The CDR3 region is CASGEGDTYEQYF. The DNA for the CDR3 is TGTGCCAGCGGGGAGGGGGATACCTACGAGCAGTACTTC.

The gene calls are TRBV28 and TRBJ1-2, with a tentative D call TRBD1 (5 bases). Trimming removed 5 bases from V and 4 bases from J, with 17 bases in between. Germline V gene sequence: CDR1 MDHEN, CDR2 SYDVKM. The CDR3 sequence is 15 residues long. In DNA form, the CDR3 reads TGTGCCAGCAGTCCCTCCGGGGGGTTGGGCTATGGCTACACCTTC. Translating it yields CASSPSGGLGYGYTF.

The chain is built from TRBV6-5 and TRBJ1-2; no firm D call. The CDR3 totals 14 residues. Germline loops: CDR1 MNHEY, CDR2 SVGAGI. With 5 bases removed from V and 2 bases from J, the gap between germline ends came to 12 bases. The CDR3 sequence: CASSGERENYGYTF. In DNA, the CDR3 is TGTGCCAGCAGTGGCGAACGGGAAAACTATGGCTACACCTTC.

V gene TRBV7-8 combines with J gene TRBJ2-7; D unresolved. V shed 1 base and J shed 6 bases, with 10 bases lying between them. CDR1 is SGHVS and CDR2 is FQNEAQ in the germline V gene. The CDR3 is 13 amino acids. Written as DNA, the CDR3 is TGTGCCAGCAGCTTAGGGCTAGAAGTCGAGCAGTACTTC. This gives the protein CASSLGLEVEQYF.

The chain carries TRBV28 and TRBJ2-3; the D gene is possibly TRBD2 (6 bases). The length of the CDR3 is 16 residues. Germline lookup yields CDR1 MDHEN and CDR2 SYDVKM. The V end lost 2 bases, the J end lost 5 bases, and 17 bases lay between the germline ends. The CDR3 nucleotides are TGTGCCAGCAGTTTACTGGCGGGAAGGCCGGAAGATACGCAGTATTTT. This gives the protein CASSLLAGRPEDTQYF.

The rearrangement links TRBV10-3 to TRBJ2-1; TRBD2 matches 7 bases. V trimming: 0 bases; J trimming: 6 bases; junction bases outside the gene matches: 8. This CDR3 comprises 16 residues. CDR1 ENHRY and CDR2 SYGVKD come from the germline V gene. Here the CDR3 DNA reads TGTGCCATCAGTGAGTCGTGGGCGGGAGAGGGCAATGAGCAGTTCTTC. As protein: CAISESWAGEGNEQFF.

This clone showed up just a few times. J is TRBJ2-4 and V is TRBV27, with D perhaps matching TRBD2 (6 bases). CDR1 MNHEY and CDR2 SMNVEV come from the germline V gene (reference sequence). The germline V and J ends were trimmed by 5 bases and 6 bases, with 14 bases remaining between them. The CDR3 has 14 amino acids. This chain's CDR3 is CASSPRLGGNIQYF. In DNA, the CDR3 is TGTGCCAGCAGTCCACGACTAGGAGGAAACATTCAGTACTTC.

The J gene is TRBJ1-2, the V gene TRBV29-1; 8 bases agree with TRBD1. The germline CDR1 and CDR2 sequences are SQVTM and ANQGSEA. V shed 4 bases, J shed 2 bases, and the junction held 3 bases outside the gene matches. The CDR3 runs 13 residues. CDR3 sequence reads: CSVGQGANYGYTF. Here the CDR3 DNA reads TGCAGCGTTGGGCAGGGGGCCAACTATGGCTACACCTTC.

The chain has TRBV5-4 and TRBJ2-7; unclear D gene. In germline, CDR1 is SGHNT, CDR2 YYREEE (reference sequence). The germline V and J ends were trimmed by 4 bases and 0 bases, with 8 bases remaining between them. The CDR3 spans 13 residues. CDR3 residues: CASSPGSSYEQYF. CDR3 coding DNA: TGTGCCAGCAGCCCCGGGTCCTCCTACGAGCAGTACTTC.

A word on this clone: Other DNA variants within this sample encode the same CDR3. This CDR3 reads CASSEGSYEQYF. In DNA, the CDR3 is TGTGCCAGCAGTGAGGGCAGCTACGAGCAGTACTTC. The chain has TRBV6-1 and TRBJ2-7; D is uncertain. Trimming removed 3 bases at V and 3 bases at J, with 6 bases between. CDR3 length: 12 residues. The V gene's germline CDR1 is MNHNS and CDR2 SASEGT.

This clone was counted only a few times. The rearrangement links TRBV14 to TRBJ2-1; no reliable D call. V dropped 1 base and J dropped 9 bases, with 7 bases sitting between them. The CDR3 spans 12 residues. Germline lookup yields CDR1 SGHDN and CDR2 FVKESK. CDR3 DNA sequence: TGTGCCAGCAGCCAAGTTCTGCGTGAGCAGTTCTTC. This codes for CASSQVLREQFF. The full variable domain, its missing parts supplied by reference TRBV14 and TRBJ2-1, is EAGVTQFPSHSVIEKGQTVTLRCDPISGHDNLYWYRRVMGKEIKFLLHFVKESKQDESGMPNNRFLAERTGGTYSTLKVQPAELEDSGVYFCASSQVLREQFFGPGTRLTVL.

V gene TRBV29-1 combines with J gene TRBJ2-1, with 7 bases that match TRBD2. The junction had 7 bases not matched to a gene; V was cut back by 4 bases and J by 4 bases. Per germline, CDR1 SQVTM and CDR2 ANQGSEA. CDR3 length: 14 residues. CDR3 in DNA: TGCAGCGTTGTAGGGCTAGCGGCTTACAATGAGCAGTTCTTC. It translates to CSVVGLAAYNEQFF.